The present T cell receptor beta chain was sequenced within a study of CD8 T cells in ankylosing spondylitis (dated by TCRdb to 2016 to 2017). For context, the study as a whole: The study profiled T cell receptor beta repertoires in healthy donors and ankylosing spondylitis patients to find disease-linked TCR variants. The full study cohort comprised 20 to 25 ankylosing spondylitis patients and about a hundred healthy donors. Samples of peripheral blood were taken, and for ankylosing spondylitis patients, synovial fluid was collected as well. Summary of the overall study and its limitations: The disease-linked clones showed a CD8+ phenotype and occurred at relatively low frequencies in peripheral blood. According to the report, matched synovial fluid samples from ankylosing spondylitis patients were significantly enriched for the disease-linked clones. Some motif variants had previously been reported in the synovial fluid and blood of reactive arthritis patients, which suggests shared mechanisms of disease initiation. A TCR beta motif made up of several highly homologous amino acid variants appeared to be characteristic of blood from ankylosing spondylitis patients.

The run used an Illumina HiSeq 2500. Quantitative 5'-RACE with molecular barcodes was the method used to prepare the TCR beta libraries. The authors' analysis ran thus. A new computational method based on a probabilistic model of VDJ rearrangement was used to identify disease-linked TCR variants. The public reads were run again by TCRdb, first through fastp at Q25 and then through MiXCR, and only productive beta chains were kept. Rows with a matching CDR3 protein are joined into one entry that keeps the most common DNA and genes. TCRdb's processing, not the study's, gives the V and J calls here. The sample table holds 700,000 to 850,000 distinct CDR3 sequences, of which 12% were seen once. The top ten clones comprise about 0.5% of the sample. A word on this clonotype: The antigen it recognizes is unknown. A junction end diverges from the germline sequence, so it may reflect a read error.

The CDR3 runs 15 residues from the cysteine to the phenylalanine. Only the CDR3 portion is preserved as DNA: 45 bases, with reading frame beginning at the first base. The germline V gene (reference sequence) sets CDR1 to SSHAT and CDR2 to FNYEAQ. This clonotype originated in a male donor with ankylosing spondylitis. The chain is encoded by TRBV7-7 joined to TRBJ2-3; 9 of the junction bases match TRBD1. Sample: blood, either unsorted or a sorted T cell fraction (not recorded which). The CDR3 corresponds to CASSLGTGREDTQYF. The DNA reads as follows: TGTGCTAGCAGCCTAGGGACAGGGAGGGAAGATACGCAGTATTTT.